Shown below are 14 T cell receptor beta chains from a single sample sequenced in a study of shared clonotypes between healthy human individuals. TCRdb's copy holds only in-frame clones and misses some; the assay was immunoSEQ multiplex PCR. This sample yields around 1.5 million clones, of which 95% to 99% are seen a single time; roughly 0.45% belongs to the top ten. Material: naive CD4+ T cells sorted from blood. Noted subset: CD45RA+ positively selected. These receptor sequences come from a man aged 25 to 45 in good health.

As for this clone: The sample holds other DNA sequences that translate to the same CDR3. The rearrangement uses TRBV15 and TRBJ2-3; no firm D call. From germline, CDR1 is LNHNV and CDR2 YYDKDF (reference sequence). The V end lost 1 base, the J end lost 6 bases, and 8 bases lay between the germline ends. The CDR3 loop spans 13 amino acids. CDR3 in amino acids: CATSRGTGDTQYF. The CDR3 bases are TGTGCCACCAGCAGAGGAACGGGTGATACGCAGTATTTT.

CDR3 residues: CASSKGLPTNNEQFF. Written as DNA, the CDR3 is TGTGCCAGCAGTAAGGGACTGCCAACGAACAATGAGCAGTTCTTC. J is TRBJ2-1 and V is TRBV6-5, with D perhaps TRBD2 (6 bases). Trimming cost V 5 bases and J 5 bases, with 16 bases left between them. The CDR3 has 15 residues. The germline V gene encodes CDR1 MNHEY and CDR2 SVGAGI.

The V gene is TRBV21-1, the J gene TRBJ2-3. TRBV21-1 is flagged as a pseudogene. The CDR3 extends over 14 amino acids. The DNA for the CDR3 is TGTGCCAGCAGCAAAGCGCTTTTCGCAGATACGCAGTATTTT. It yields the protein CASSKALFADTQYF.

The chain has TRBV25-1 and TRBJ2-3, with D unclear. The V gene lost 2 bases and the J gene lost 2 bases, with 11 bases spanning the gap. CDR3 size: 15 residues. Germline V gene sequence: CDR1 MGHDK, CDR2 SYGVNS. As DNA, the CDR3 is TGTGCCAGCAGTGAAGACCTTCGGACCACAGATACGCAGTATTTT. Its translation: CASSEDLRTTDTQYF.

To note about this clone: The same CDR3 is also encoded by other DNA sequences in this sample. The rearrangement links TRBV25-1 to TRBJ1-5; D not resolved. Trimming left V 4 bases short and J 4 bases short, with 5 bases between. The CDR3 has 12 amino acids. Germline CDR1 MGHDK, CDR2 SYGVNS. CDR3 sequence (DNA): TGTGCCAGCAGTGGAGGGAATCAGCCCCAGCATTTT. It encodes CASSGGNQPQHF.

A single count supports this clone. This chain connects TRBV5-1 to TRBJ2-1; D unresolved. V was pared by 0 bases and J by 0 bases, with 13 bases between. This CDR3 is 17 amino acids long. The V gene's germline CDR1 is SGHRS and CDR2 YFSETQ. The CDR3: CASSLDSPSASYNEQFF. As DNA, the CDR3 is TGCGCCAGCAGCTTGGATTCTCCTAGTGCCTCCTACAATGAGCAGTTCTTC. The full variable domain, in which reference TRBV5-1 and TRBJ2-1 provide the parts outside the CDR3, is KAGVTQTPRYLIKTRGQQVTLSCSPISGHRSVSWYQQTPGQGLQFLFEYFSETQRNKGNFPGRFSGRQFSNSRSEMNVSTLELGDSALYLCASSLDSPSASYNEQFFGPGTRLTVL.

The chain couples TRBV7-3 to TRBJ2-1, with 8 bases that match TRBD2. Germline V lookup: CDR1 SGHTA, CDR2 FQGTGA. The CDR3 is made up of 17 amino acids. The V gene end was trimmed by 5 bases and the J gene end by 0 bases; junction bases not matched to a gene: 9. DNA for the CDR3: TGTGCCAGCAGCACCCAAACTAGCGGCGGCTCCTACAATGAGCAGTTCTTC. Translation gives CASSTQTSGGSYNEQFF. The variable domain in full, completed from reference TRBV7-3 and TRBJ2-1, reads GAGVSQTPSNKVTEKGKYVELRCDPISGHTALYWYRQSLGQGPEFLIYFQGTGAADDSGLPNDRFFAVRPEGSVSTLKIQRTERGDSAVYLCASSTQTSGGSYNEQFFGPGTRLTVL.

V and J are TRBV9 and TRBJ1-3; D might be TRBD1 (6 bases). Germline loops: CDR1 SGDLS, CDR2 YYNGEE. This CDR3 has 17 amino acids. Trimming took off 1 base at V and 0 bases at J, with 14 bases between the two ends. The CDR3 bases are TGTGCCAGCAGCGTACACGACAGGCCCCTCTCTGGAAACACCATATATTTT. Protein: CASSVHDRPLSGNTIYF.

The chain links TRBV28 to TRBJ2-1; TRBD2 matches at 8 bases. The germline CDR1 and CDR2 sequences are MDHEN and SYDVKM. The CDR3 is made up of 15 amino acids. The V segment lost 6 bases and the J segment 6 bases; nucleotides outside the gene matches: 10. The CDR3 bases are TGTGCCAGCAGAGAAAGCGGGAGAGCCGGCAATGAGCAGTTCTTC. It translates to CASRESGRAGNEQFF.

The J gene is TRBJ1-4, the V gene TRBV18; D gene ambiguous. Trimming stripped 1 base from V and 7 bases from J, with 16 bases between. Per the germline V gene, CDR1 is KGHSH and CDR2 is LQKENI. The CDR3 has 16 residues. As DNA, the CDR3 is TGTGCCAGCTCACCACTAAAGGAGGCCAGACGTGAAAAACTGTTTTTT. Translation gives CASSPLKEARREKLFF.

The V and J genes are TRBV10-2 and TRBJ2-6; the D is unclear. Germline lookup yields CDR1 WSHSY and CDR2 SAAADI. This CDR3 is 13 amino acids long. The V end was cut by 6 bases, the J end by 3 bases, with 6 bases between. The DNA of the CDR3 is TGCGCCAGCAGCTCGAGTGGGGCCAACGTCCTGACTTTC. Encoded protein: CASSSSGANVLTF.

DNA for the CDR3: TGTGCCAGCAGCCCAAAGGGACAGCCATATGGCTACACCTTC. Protein sequence: CASSPKGQPYGYTF. The chain has TRBV7-9 and TRBJ1-2, with 7 bases matching TRBD1. The trim removed 5 bases at V and 5 bases at J, leaving 8 bases unmatched. The CDR3 spans 14 residues. Germline CDR1 reads SEHNR; CDR2 reads FQNEAQ (reference sequence).

V gene TRBV4-1 combines with J gene TRBJ2-1; 8 bases agree with TRBD1. V shed 3 bases, J shed 0 bases, and the junction held 7 bases outside the gene matches. Germline values: CDR1 MGHRA, CDR2 YSYEKL. The CDR3 runs 17 residues. DNA for the CDR3: TGCGCCAGCAGCCAGGACAGGGAGGCGAGCTCCTACAATGAGCAGTTCTTC. Encoded protein: CASSQDREASSYNEQFF.

V and J are TRBV28 and TRBJ2-7; D gene ambiguous. V shed 5 bases and J shed 0 bases, with 11 bases lying between them. Germline values: CDR1 MDHEN, CDR2 SYDVKM. The CDR3 has 14 amino acids. Here the CDR3 reads CASSPGQNSYEQYF. The CDR3, as DNA: TGTGCCAGCAGTCCAGGTCAGAACTCCTACGAGCAGTACTTC.